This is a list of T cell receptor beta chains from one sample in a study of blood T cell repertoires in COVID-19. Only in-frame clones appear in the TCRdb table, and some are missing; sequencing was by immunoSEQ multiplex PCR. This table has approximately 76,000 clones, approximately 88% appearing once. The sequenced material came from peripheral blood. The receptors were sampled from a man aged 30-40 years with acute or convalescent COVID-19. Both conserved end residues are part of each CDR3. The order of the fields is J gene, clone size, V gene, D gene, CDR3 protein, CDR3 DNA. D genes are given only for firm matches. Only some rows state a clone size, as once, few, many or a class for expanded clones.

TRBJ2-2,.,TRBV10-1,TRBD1,CASSEYRGSGELFF,TGCGCCAGCAGTGAATACAGGGGTTCCGGGGAGCTGTTTTTT
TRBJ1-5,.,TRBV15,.,CATRAGLNQPQHF,TGTGCCACCAGGGCAGGGCTCAATCAGCCCCAGCATTTT
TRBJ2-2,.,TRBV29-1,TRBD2,CSVLAGDTGELFF,TGCAGCGTTCTAGCGGGCGACACCGGGGAGCTGTTTTTT
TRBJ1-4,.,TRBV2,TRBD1,CASGGQGLTANEKLFF,TGTGCCAGCGGGGGACAGGGCCTTACGGCTAATGAAAAACTGTTTTTT
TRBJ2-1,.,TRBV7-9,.,CASVGGVRYNEQFF,TGTGCCAGCGTCGGGGGAGTTAGGTACAATGAGCAGTTCTTC
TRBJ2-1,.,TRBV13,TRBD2,CASSSRDYFNNEQFF,TGTGCCAGCAGTTCTCGGGACTACTTCAACAATGAGCAGTTCTTC
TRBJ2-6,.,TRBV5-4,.,CASSFGGRSGANVLTF,TGTGCCAGCAGCTTTGGCGGCCGCTCTGGGGCCAACGTCCTGACTTTC
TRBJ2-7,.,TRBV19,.,CASSTAASYEQYF,TGTGCCAGTAGTACGGCGGCCTCCTACGAGCAGTACTTC
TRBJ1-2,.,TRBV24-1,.,CATSDSRRGSEFYGYTF,TGTGCCACCAGTGATTCCCGTCGCGGATCTGAGTTCTATGGCTACACCTTC
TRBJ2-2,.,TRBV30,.,CAWTGGGSGGELFF,TGTGCCTGGACCGGTGGCGGGTCCGGCGGGGAGCTGTTTTTT
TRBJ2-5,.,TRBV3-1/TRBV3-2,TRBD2,CASSQVAGQETQYF,TGTGCCAGCAGCCAAGTAGCGGGGCAAGAGACCCAGTACTTC
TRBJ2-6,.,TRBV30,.,CAWSPTGTGANVLTF,TGTGCCTGGAGCCCCACAGGAACTGGGGCCAACGTCCTGACTTTC
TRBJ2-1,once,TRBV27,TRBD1,CASSLRGQGARTASSSYNEQFF,TGTGCCAGCAGTTTAAGGGGACAGGGGGCAAGGACAGCTTCGAGCTCCTACAATGAGCAGTTCTTC
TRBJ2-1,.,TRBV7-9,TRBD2,CASSLAGAYNEQFF,TGTGCCAGCAGCCTAGCGGGAGCCTACAATGAGCAGTTCTTC